This is a list of T cell receptor beta chains from one sample in a study of blood T cells in healthy people across ages. TCRdb reanalysed the 5' RACE reads using MiXCR and keeps one entry per CDR3 protein. The sample contains approximately 820,000 distinct CDR3 sequences, 40% to 50% of which appear only once. Sequences were obtained from blood. The origin of the receptors is a man between 60 and 75 years old in good health. Each CDR3 is given with its conserved first and last residue. A D gene is named only where the DNA matches it firmly. Where a row states a size, it is once, few, many or the class of an expanded clone; other rows omit it.

d_call	j_call	v_call	clone_size	cdr3_nt	cdr3_aa
TRBD1	TRBJ2-7	TRBV27	.	TGTGCCAGCAGTTTAATATTCGCACAGGGGGGCTACGAGCAGTACTTC	CASSLIFAQGGYEQYF
.	TRBJ2-7	TRBV3-1	.	TGTGCCAGCAGCCTCCAGACAGGACGGACCTCCTACGAGCAGTACTTC	CASSLQTGRTSYEQYF
TRBD1	TRBJ2-7	TRBV13	few	TGTGCCAGCAGCCTGTCTCAGGACAGGGGATACGAGCAGTACTTC	CASSLSQDRGYEQYF
.	TRBJ1-5	TRBV5-6	.	TGTGCCAGCAGCCGACGGACAGTAAATCAGCCCCAGCATTTT	CASSRRTVNQPQHF
TRBD1	TRBJ2-3	TRBV7-9	.	TGTGCCAGCAGCCACAGGACAGGAGGCACAGATACGCAGTATTTT	CASSHRTGGTDTQYF
.	TRBJ2-7	TRBV12-3/TRBV12-4	few	TGTGCCAGCAGCGGGGACAGGGTCAGGGTAGCGGGGGGATACCTAAGCTACGAGCAGTACTTC	CASSGDRVRVAGGYLSYEQYF
TRBD1	TRBJ1-2	TRBV27	.	TGTGCCAGCAGCGGACAGGACCGCTATGGCTACACCTTC	CASSGQDRYGYTF
.	TRBJ1-2	TRBV7-2	few	TGTGCCAGCAGCTTAGACAGAGAGGATTGGAGGGGCTACACCTTC	CASSLDREDWRGYTF
TRBD1	TRBJ2-7	TRBV7-9	.	TGTGCCAGCGGGAGACAGGGGTACGAGCAGTACTTC	CASGRQGYEQYF
TRBD2	TRBJ2-2	TRBV6-1	.	TGTGCCAGCAGTGAAGGACTAGCGGAGACCGGGGAGCTGTTTTTT	CASSEGLAETGELFF
TRBD1	TRBJ2-1	TRBV12-3/TRBV12-4	.	TGTGCCAGCAGTTGGGAGGGGGACAGGGGATTACCCTACAATGAGCAGTTCTTC	CASSWEGDRGLPYNEQFF
TRBD2	TRBJ2-7	TRBV9	.	TGTGCCAGCAGCGTAGGCGGGGGGGCCTACAATGAGCAGTACTTC	CASSVGGGAYNEQYF
.	TRBJ2-1	TRBV29-1	.	TGCAGCGTTGAAGGCGCCGGGGGGCACTACTACAATGAGCAGTTCTTC	CSVEGAGGHYYNEQFF
TRBD1	TRBJ1-2	TRBV3-1	.	TGTGCCAGCAGCCAAGTGGGAGCGGGACAGAACTATGGCTACACCTTC	CASSQVGAGQNYGYTF
.	TRBJ1-1	TRBV7-9	.	TGTGCCAGCAGCTTATTACAGGGCGGGACTGAAGCTTTCTTT	CASSLLQGGTEAFF
TRBD1	TRBJ2-3	TRBV30	.	TGTGCCTGGAGTGTGCAGGGGGCCTTCACAGATACGCAGTATTTT	CAWSVQGAFTDTQYF
TRBD2	TRBJ2-3	TRBV29-1	.	TGCAGCGTTGGGGCTAGCGGGAGTGATACGCAGTATTTT	CSVGASGSDTQYF
.	TRBJ2-1	TRBV7-9	few	TGTGCCAGCAGCTTATGGGGAGTGGGGGGTGAGCAGTTCTTC	CASSLWGVGGEQFF
TRBD2	TRBJ2-1	TRBV6-4	.	TGTGCCAGCAGTGACCCCGGGACTAGTGAAGAGCAGTTCTTC	CASSDPGTSEEQFF
TRBD1	TRBJ2-7	TRBV28	once	TGTGCCAGCAGATTAGACAGGGTGACTGGTGAGCAGTACTTC	CASRLDRVTGEQYF
.	TRBJ2-4	TRBV27	.	TGTGCCAGGGGTGTGGACAGCTTGGGTCAGTACTTC	CARGVDSLGQYF
.	TRBJ1-2	TRBV28	few	TGTGCCAGCAGTTTAGCCCCAGGATCGGCCGGCTACACCTTC	CASSLAPGSAGYTF
.	TRBJ2-7	TRBV4-1	few	TGCGCCAGCAGCCAACCCCCGGCAAACGAGCAGTACTTC	CASSQPPANEQYF
TRBD2	TRBJ2-3	TRBV4-3	.	TGCGCCAGCAGCCACCAGCGGGGGAGGTCAGATACGCAGTATTTT	CASSHQRGRSDTQYF
TRBD2	TRBJ2-3	TRBV20-1	.	TGCAGTGCTAGAGCACCGCGGGGGGATCTCACAGATACGCAGTATTTT	CSARAPRGDLTDTQYF
TRBD1	TRBJ1-5	TRBV15	.	TGTGCCACCAGCAGGGCCGGGACAGGGTACCAGCCCCAGCATTTT	CATSRAGTGYQPQHF
.	TRBJ2-1	TRBV21-1	few	TGTGCCAGCAGCTTACGGGACCCCACAAATGAGCAGTTCTTC	CASSLRDPTNEQFF